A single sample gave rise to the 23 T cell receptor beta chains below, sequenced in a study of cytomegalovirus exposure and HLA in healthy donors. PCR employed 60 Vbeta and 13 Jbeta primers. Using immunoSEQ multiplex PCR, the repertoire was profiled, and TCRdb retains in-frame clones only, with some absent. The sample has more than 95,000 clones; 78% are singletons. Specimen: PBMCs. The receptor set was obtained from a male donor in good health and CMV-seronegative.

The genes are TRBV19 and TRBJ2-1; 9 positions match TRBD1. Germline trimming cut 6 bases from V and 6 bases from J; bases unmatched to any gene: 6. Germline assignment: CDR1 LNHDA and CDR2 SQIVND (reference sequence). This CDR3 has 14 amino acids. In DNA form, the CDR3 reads TGTGCCAGTAGATACCCGGGACAGGGCAATGAGCAGTTCTTC. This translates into CASRYPGQGNEQFF.

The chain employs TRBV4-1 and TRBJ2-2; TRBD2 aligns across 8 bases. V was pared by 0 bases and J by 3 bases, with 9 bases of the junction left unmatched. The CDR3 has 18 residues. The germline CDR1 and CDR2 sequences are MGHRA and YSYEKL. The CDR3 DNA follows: TGCGCCAGCAGCCAAGATTTGGTACGGGGGGGGGACACCGGGGAGCTGTTTTTT. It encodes CASSQDLVRGGDTGELFF.

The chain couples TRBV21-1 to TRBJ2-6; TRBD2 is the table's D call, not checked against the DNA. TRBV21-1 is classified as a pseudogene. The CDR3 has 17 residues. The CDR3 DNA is TGTGCCAGCAGCAAAGGAGCAAGCTCCTCTGGGGCCAACGTCCTGACTTTC. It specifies CASSKGASSSGANVLTF.

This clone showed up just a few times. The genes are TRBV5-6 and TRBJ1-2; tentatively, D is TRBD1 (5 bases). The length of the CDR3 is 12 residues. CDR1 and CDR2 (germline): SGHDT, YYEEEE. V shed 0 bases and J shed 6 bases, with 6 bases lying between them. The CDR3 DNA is TGTGCCAGCAGCTTGGTAGGGGATGGCTACACCTTC. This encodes CASSLVGDGYTF.

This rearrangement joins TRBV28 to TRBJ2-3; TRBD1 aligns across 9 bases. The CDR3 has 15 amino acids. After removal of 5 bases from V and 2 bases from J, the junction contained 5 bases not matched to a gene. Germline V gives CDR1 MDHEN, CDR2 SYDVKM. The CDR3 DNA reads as TGTGCCAGCAGTGCCCGGGACAGGGCCACAGATACGCAGTATTTT. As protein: CASSARDRATDTQYF.

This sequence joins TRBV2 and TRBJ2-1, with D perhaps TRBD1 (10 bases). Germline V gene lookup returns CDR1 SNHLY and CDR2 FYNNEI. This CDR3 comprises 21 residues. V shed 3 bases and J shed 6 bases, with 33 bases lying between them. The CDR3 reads CASSDYSTGGRPGLASNEQFF. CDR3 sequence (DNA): TGTGCCAGCAGTGATTATTCGACAGGGGGCCGCCCCGGACTAGCGAGCAATGAGCAGTTCTTC.

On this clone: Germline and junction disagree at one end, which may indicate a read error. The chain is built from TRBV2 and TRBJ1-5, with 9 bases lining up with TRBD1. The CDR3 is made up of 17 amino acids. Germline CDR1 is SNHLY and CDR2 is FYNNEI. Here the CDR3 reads CASRDRVKPGQNPPQHF. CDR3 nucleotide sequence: TGTGCCAGCCGGGACAGGGTTAAACCGGGCCAAAATCCGCCCCAGCATTTT.

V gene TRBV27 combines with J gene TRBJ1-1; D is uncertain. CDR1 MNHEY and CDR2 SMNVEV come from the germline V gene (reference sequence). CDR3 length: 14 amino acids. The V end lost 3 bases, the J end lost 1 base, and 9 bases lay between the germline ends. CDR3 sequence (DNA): TGTGCCAGCAGTTTGACTGCGACGAACACTGAAGCTTTCTTT. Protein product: CASSLTATNTEAFF.

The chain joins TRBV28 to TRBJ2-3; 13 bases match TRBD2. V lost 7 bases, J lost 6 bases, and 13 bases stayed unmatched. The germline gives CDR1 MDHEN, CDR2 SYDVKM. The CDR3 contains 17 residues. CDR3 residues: CASTSPRTSGGPDTQYF. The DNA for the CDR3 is TGTGCCAGCACCTCGCCCCGGACTAGCGGGGGCCCGGATACGCAGTATTTT.

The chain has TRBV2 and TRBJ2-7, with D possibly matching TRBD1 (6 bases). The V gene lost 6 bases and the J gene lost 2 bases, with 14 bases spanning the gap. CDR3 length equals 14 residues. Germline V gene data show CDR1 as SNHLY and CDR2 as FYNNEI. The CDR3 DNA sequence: TGTGCCAGCAGCCGATTGACAGGTGCCTACGAGCAGTACTTC. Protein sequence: CASSRLTGAYEQYF.

As DNA, the CDR3 is TGTGCCATCAGGCCGGGACTGGCGGATCAAGAGACCCAGTACTTC. Translation gives CAIRPGLADQETQYF. The V call is TRBV10-3, the J call TRBJ2-5; perhaps TRBD2 as D (6 bases). There are 15 residues in the CDR3. The germline V and J ends were trimmed by 6 bases and 2 bases, with 16 bases remaining between them. Germline CDR1 reads ENHRY; CDR2 reads SYGVKD.

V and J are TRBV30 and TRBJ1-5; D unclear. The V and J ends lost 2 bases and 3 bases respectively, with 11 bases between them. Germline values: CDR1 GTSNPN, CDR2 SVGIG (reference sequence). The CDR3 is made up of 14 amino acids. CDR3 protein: CAWSWTGNNQPQHF. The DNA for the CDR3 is TGTGCCTGGAGTTGGACCGGGAACAATCAGCCCCAGCATTTT.

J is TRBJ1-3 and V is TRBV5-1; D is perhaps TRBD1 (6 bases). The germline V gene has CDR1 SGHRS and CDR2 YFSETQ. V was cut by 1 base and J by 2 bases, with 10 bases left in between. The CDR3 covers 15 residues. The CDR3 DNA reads TGCGCCAGCAGCTTGACGAGGGGGACTGGAAACACCATATATTTT. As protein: CASSLTRGTGNTIYF.

For the CDR3, the DNA is TGTGCCAGTAGCCCGGGAGGACCGAACACTGAAGCTTTCTTT. This gives the protein CASSPGGPNTEAFF. V usage is TRBV19 and J usage is TRBJ1-1, with D unclear. Trimming removed 6 bases from V and 1 base from J, with 12 bases in between. CDR1 and CDR2 (germline): LNHDA, SQIVND (reference sequence). The CDR3 contains 14 residues.

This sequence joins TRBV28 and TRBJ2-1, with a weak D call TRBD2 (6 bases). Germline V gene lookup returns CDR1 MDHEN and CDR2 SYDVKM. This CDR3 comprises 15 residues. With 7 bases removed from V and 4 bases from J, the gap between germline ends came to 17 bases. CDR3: CASTPGGMNYNEQFF. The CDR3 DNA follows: TGTGCCAGCACACCTGGCGGGATGAATTACAATGAGCAGTTCTTC.

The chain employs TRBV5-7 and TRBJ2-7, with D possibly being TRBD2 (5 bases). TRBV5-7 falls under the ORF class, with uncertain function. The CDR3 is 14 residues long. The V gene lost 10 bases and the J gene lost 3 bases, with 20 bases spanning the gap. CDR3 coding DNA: TGTGCCGGGCCCCCAACGGGATGGCGCTACGAGCAGTACTTC. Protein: CAGPPTGWRYEQYF.

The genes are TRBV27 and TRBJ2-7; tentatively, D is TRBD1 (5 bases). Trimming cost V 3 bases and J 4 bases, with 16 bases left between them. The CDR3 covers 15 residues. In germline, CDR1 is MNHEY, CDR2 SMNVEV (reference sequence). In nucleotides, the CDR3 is TGTGCCAGCAGTTTCCTAAACAGGCCACTTTACGAGCAGTACTTC. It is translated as CASSFLNRPLYEQYF.

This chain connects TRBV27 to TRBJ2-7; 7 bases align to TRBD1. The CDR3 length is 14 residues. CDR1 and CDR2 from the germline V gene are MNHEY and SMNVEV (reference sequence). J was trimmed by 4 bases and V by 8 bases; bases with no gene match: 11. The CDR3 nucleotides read TGTGCCAGCTGGCAGGGGGTCGTCGCATACGAGCAGTACTTC. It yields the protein CASWQGVVAYEQYF.

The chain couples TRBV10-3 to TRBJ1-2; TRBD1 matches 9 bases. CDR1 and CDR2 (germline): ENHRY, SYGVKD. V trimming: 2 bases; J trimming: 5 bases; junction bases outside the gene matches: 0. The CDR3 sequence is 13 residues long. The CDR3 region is CAISEDRGYGYTF. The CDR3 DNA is TGTGCCATCAGTGAGGACAGGGGGTATGGCTACACCTTC.

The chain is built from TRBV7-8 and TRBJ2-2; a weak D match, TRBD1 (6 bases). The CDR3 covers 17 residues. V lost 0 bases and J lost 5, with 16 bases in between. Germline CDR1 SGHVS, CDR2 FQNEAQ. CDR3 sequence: CASSLALGQGRTGELFF. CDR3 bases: TGTGCCAGCAGCTTAGCGCTGGGGCAGGGGCGTACCGGGGAGCTGTTTTTT. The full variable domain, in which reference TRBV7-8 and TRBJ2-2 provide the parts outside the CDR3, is GAGVSQSPRYKVAKRGQDVALRCDPISGHVSLFWYQQALGQGPEFLTYFQNEAQLDKSGLPSDRFFAERPEGSVSTLKIQRTQQEDSAVYLCASSLALGQGRTGELFFGEGSRLTVL.

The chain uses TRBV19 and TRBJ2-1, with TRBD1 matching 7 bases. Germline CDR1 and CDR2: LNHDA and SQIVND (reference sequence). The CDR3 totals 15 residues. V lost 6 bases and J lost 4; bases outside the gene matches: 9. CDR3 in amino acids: CASSRTGPPYNEQFF. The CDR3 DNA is TGTGCCAGTAGCCGGACAGGACCACCGTACAATGAGCAGTTCTTC.

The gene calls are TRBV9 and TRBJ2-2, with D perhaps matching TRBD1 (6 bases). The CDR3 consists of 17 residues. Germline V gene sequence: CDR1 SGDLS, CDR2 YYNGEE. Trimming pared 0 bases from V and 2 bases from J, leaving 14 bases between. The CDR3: CASSVGPAGTNTGELFF. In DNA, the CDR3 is TGTGCCAGCAGCGTAGGTCCGGCCGGGACAAACACCGGGGAGCTGTTTTTT.

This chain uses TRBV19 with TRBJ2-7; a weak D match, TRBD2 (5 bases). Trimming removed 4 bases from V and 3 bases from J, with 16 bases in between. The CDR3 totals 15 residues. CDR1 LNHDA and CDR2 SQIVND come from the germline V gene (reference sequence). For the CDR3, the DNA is TGTGCCAGTAGTACCCTGCTGACGGGGTTCTACGAGCAGTACTTC. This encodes CASSTLLTGFYEQYF. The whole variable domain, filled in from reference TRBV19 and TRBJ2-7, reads DGGITQSPKYLFRKEGQNVTLSCEQNLNHDAMYWYRQDPGQGLRLIYYSQIVNDFQKGDIAEGYSVSREKKESFPLTVTSAQKNPTAFYLCASSTLLTGFYEQYFGPGTRLTVT.